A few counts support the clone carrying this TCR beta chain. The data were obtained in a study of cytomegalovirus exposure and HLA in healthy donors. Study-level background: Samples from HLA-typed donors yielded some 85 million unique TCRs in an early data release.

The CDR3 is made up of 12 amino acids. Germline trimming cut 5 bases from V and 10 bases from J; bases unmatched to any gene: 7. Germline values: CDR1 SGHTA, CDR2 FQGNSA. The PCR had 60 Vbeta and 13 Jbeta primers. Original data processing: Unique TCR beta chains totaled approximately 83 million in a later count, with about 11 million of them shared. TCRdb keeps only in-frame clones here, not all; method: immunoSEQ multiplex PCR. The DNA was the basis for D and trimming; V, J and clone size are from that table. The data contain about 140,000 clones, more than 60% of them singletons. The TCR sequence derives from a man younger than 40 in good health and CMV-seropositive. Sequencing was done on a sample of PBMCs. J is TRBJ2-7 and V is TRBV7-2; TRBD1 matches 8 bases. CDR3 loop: CASSLPGQGQYF. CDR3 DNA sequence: TGTGCCAGCAGCCTTCCCGGACAGGGCCAGTACTTC.